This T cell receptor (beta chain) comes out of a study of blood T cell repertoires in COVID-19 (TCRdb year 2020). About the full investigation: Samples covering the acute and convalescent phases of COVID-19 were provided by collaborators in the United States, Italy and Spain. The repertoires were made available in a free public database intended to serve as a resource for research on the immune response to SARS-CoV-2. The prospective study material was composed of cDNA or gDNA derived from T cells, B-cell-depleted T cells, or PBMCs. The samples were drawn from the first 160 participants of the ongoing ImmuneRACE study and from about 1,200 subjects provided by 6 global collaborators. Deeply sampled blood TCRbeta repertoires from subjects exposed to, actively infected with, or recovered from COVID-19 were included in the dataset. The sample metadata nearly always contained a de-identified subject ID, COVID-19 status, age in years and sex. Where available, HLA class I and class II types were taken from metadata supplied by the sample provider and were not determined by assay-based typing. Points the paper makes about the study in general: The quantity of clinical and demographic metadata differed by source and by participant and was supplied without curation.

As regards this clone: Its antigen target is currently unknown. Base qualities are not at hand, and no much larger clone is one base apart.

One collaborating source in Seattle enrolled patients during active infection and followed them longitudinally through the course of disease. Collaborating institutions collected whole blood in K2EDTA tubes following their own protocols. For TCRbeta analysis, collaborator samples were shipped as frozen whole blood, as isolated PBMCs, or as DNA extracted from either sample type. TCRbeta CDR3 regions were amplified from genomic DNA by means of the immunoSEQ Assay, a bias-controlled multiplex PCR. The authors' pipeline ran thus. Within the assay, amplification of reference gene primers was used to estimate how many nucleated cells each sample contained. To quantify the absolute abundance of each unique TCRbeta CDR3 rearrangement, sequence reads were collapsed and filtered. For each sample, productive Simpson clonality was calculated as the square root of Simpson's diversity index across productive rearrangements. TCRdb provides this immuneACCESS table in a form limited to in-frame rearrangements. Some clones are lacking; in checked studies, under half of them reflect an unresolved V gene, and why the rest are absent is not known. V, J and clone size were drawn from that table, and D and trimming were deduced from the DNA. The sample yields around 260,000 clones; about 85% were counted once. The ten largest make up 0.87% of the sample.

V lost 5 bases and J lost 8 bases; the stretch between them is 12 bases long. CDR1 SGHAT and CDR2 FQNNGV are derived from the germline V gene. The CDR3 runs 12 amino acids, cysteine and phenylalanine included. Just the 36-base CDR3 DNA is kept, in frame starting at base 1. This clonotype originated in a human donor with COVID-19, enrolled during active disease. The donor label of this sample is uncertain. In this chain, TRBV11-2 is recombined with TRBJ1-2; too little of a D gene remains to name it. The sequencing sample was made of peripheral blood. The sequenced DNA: TGTGCCAGCAGCAGCCTACCCGAAGGCTACACCTTC. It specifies CASSSLPEGYTF.